Listed below are T cell receptor beta chains from one sample, sequenced in a study of ipilimumab plus nivolumab after autologous stem cell transplantation. Only in-frame clones appear in the TCRdb table, and some are missing; sequencing was by immunoSEQ multiplex PCR. The top ten clones hold about 2.2% of a sample with over 75,000 clones, 75% to 85% of them seen once. Sequencing used PBMCs, obtained in a trial of ipilimumab plus nivolumab as post-transplant consolidation. These receptors were taken from a male donor with diffuse large B-cell lymphoma. Both conserved end residues are part of each CDR3. A D gene is named only where the DNA matches it firmly. A row's size may be missing; if present it is once, few, many or a size class.

d_call: TRBD2
clone_size: once
j_call: TRBJ2-5
v_call: TRBV2
cdr3_nt: TGTGCCAGCAAGGCTAGCGGGGGGTTGGGGACCCAGTACTTC
cdr3_aa: CASKASGGLGTQYF

d_call: NA
clone_size: NA
j_call: TRBJ1-1
v_call: TRBV6-1
cdr3_nt: TGTGCCAGCAGTGACCTAGGATTTACTGAAGCTTTCTTT
cdr3_aa: CASSDLGFTEAFF

d_call: TRBD2
clone_size: NA
j_call: TRBJ2-7
v_call: TRBV5-4
cdr3_nt: TGTGCCAGCAGTACCGGGACTAGAGAGTACGAGCAGTACTTC
cdr3_aa: CASSTGTREYEQYF

d_call: TRBD1
clone_size: NA
j_call: TRBJ1-1
v_call: TRBV9
cdr3_nt: TGTGCCAGTAGCGGACAGGCGGGGACTGAAGCTTTCTTT
cdr3_aa: CASSGQAGTEAFF

d_call: NA
clone_size: NA
j_call: TRBJ1-1
v_call: TRBV6-5
cdr3_nt: TGTGCCAGCAGGGAAACGGACAGATTGAACACTGAAGCTTTCTTT
cdr3_aa: CASRETDRLNTEAFF

d_call: NA
clone_size: NA
j_call: TRBJ1-6
v_call: TRBV21-1
cdr3_nt: TGTGCCAGCAGCAAAGCCACAGACATGGGTAATTCACCCCTCCACTTT
cdr3_aa: CASSKATDMGNSPLHF

d_call: TRBD1
clone_size: NA
j_call: TRBJ2-7
v_call: TRBV14
cdr3_nt: TGTGCCAGCAGCAGCGGTCCCGCTGGACAGGGATTGGGCCTGGACGAGCAGTACTTC
cdr3_aa: CASSSGPAGQGLGLDEQYF

d_call: TRBD2
clone_size: NA
j_call: TRBJ2-7
v_call: TRBV7-6
cdr3_nt: TGTGCCAGCAGCTTAACCAGCGGGAGTCACGAGCAGTACTTC
cdr3_aa: CASSLTSGSHEQYF

d_call: NA
clone_size: NA
j_call: TRBJ1-1
v_call: TRBV12-5
cdr3_nt: TGTGCTAGTGGTTTATACGAAAACACTGAAGCTTTCTTT
cdr3_aa: CASGLYENTEAFF

d_call: NA
clone_size: NA
j_call: TRBJ2-3
v_call: TRBV9
cdr3_nt: TGTGCCAGCAGCGTAGCTCCCCTAGCTCCAGATACGCAGTATTTT
cdr3_aa: CASSVAPLAPDTQYF

d_call: NA
clone_size: NA
j_call: TRBJ1-4
v_call: TRBV29-1
cdr3_nt: TGCAGCGTTGCCTGGGACGAAGGGAAACTGTTTTTT
cdr3_aa: CSVAWDEGKLFF

d_call: NA
clone_size: NA
j_call: TRBJ2-3
v_call: TRBV6-1
cdr3_nt: TGTGCCAGCAGTGGACAGAAAGAGACTTGGGTACCAGATACGCAGTATTTT
cdr3_aa: CASSGQKETWVPDTQYF

d_call: TRBD1
clone_size: NA
j_call: TRBJ1-5
v_call: TRBV19
cdr3_nt: TGTGCCAGTAGCCGACAGGGGGAGGCTCAGCCCCAGCATTTT
cdr3_aa: CASSRQGEAQPQHF

d_call: NA
clone_size: NA
j_call: TRBJ2-5
v_call: TRBV2
cdr3_nt: TGTGCCAGCACTCGTGGGCTAAGGGAGACCCAGTACTTC
cdr3_aa: CASTRGLRETQYF

d_call: NA
clone_size: NA
j_call: TRBJ2-4
v_call: TRBV15
cdr3_nt: TGTGCCACCAGCAGAGAGGGGTACAGGTTCAAAAACATTCAGTACTTC
cdr3_aa: CATSREGYRFKNIQYF

d_call: NA
clone_size: NA
j_call: TRBJ2-2
v_call: TRBV18
cdr3_nt: TGTGCCAGCTCACCTTCGAGCAGGGCCACCGGGGAGCTGTTTTTT
cdr3_aa: CASSPSSRATGELFF

d_call: NA
clone_size: once
j_call: TRBJ2-1
v_call: TRBV6-6
cdr3_nt: TGTGCCAGCAGTTACTCGATTGAGGTCAATGAGCAGTTCTTC
cdr3_aa: CASSYSIEVNEQFF

d_call: TRBD1
clone_size: NA
j_call: TRBJ1-1
v_call: TRBV5-4
cdr3_nt: TGTGCCAGCAGCTGGGGACAGGGAGGGACTGAAGCTTTCTTT
cdr3_aa: CASSWGQGGTEAFF

d_call: TRBD2
clone_size: NA
j_call: TRBJ2-7
v_call: TRBV29-1
cdr3_nt: TGCAGCGTTGAAGATCCAGCGGGGGCGTACGAGCAGTACTTC
cdr3_aa: CSVEDPAGAYEQYF

d_call: NA
clone_size: few
j_call: TRBJ2-1
v_call: TRBV21-1
cdr3_nt: TGTGCCAGCAGGAGGATGGGGCAGGGCGTAATCCAAGAGTTCTTC
cdr3_aa: CASRRMGQGVIQEFF

d_call: TRBD2
clone_size: NA
j_call: TRBJ2-5
v_call: TRBV2
cdr3_nt: TGTGCCAGCAGCAGACTAGCGCCCCCACAAGAGACCCAGTACTTC
cdr3_aa: CASSRLAPPQETQYF

d_call: NA
clone_size: NA
j_call: TRBJ1-2
v_call: TRBV6-5
cdr3_nt: TGTGCCAGCAGTCAACAGTCTAACTATGGCTACACCTTC
cdr3_aa: CASSQQSNYGYTF

d_call: NA
clone_size: NA
j_call: TRBJ1-4
v_call: TRBV2
cdr3_nt: TGTGCCAGCAGTGCGGGGGGGGCACGGAGAAAACTGTTTTTT
cdr3_aa: CASSAGGARRKLFF

d_call: TRBD2
clone_size: few
j_call: TRBJ2-7
v_call: TRBV7-9
cdr3_nt: TGTGCCTCCACTAGCGGGCCTCCCTACGAGCAGTACTTC
cdr3_aa: CASTSGPPYEQYF

d_call: NA
clone_size: few
j_call: TRBJ1-2
v_call: TRBV18
cdr3_nt: TGTGCCAGCTCACCCCCCGCGGGGGGAAGCTATGGCTACACCTTC
cdr3_aa: CASSPPAGGSYGYTF

d_call: NA
clone_size: few
j_call: TRBJ1-5
v_call: TRBV19
cdr3_nt: TGTGCCAGTAGTCAGGGGAGCAATCAGCCCCAGCATTTT
cdr3_aa: CASSQGSNQPQHF

d_call: NA
clone_size: few
j_call: TRBJ1-5
v_call: TRBV19
cdr3_nt: TGTGCCAGTAGTACGGGAGGGGCTAGCAATCAGCCCCAGCATTTT
cdr3_aa: CASSTGGASNQPQHF

d_call: NA
clone_size: NA
j_call: TRBJ2-3
v_call: TRBV21-1
cdr3_nt: TGTGCCAGCAGCACGGAGAGGACGGCAGATACGCAGTATTTT
cdr3_aa: CASSTERTADTQYF

d_call: NA
clone_size: NA
j_call: TRBJ2-3
v_call: TRBV6-1
cdr3_nt: TGTGCCAGCAGTGCTTTGGGAACTAGCACAGATACGCAGTATTTT
cdr3_aa: CASSALGTSTDTQYF

d_call: TRBD1
clone_size: NA
j_call: TRBJ1-5
v_call: TRBV6-1
cdr3_nt: TGTGCCAGCAGTGAAATGACAGGGGATCAGCCCCAGCATTTT
cdr3_aa: CASSEMTGDQPQHF

d_call: NA
clone_size: NA
j_call: TRBJ1-2
v_call: TRBV6-5
cdr3_nt: TGTGCCAGCAGTTACTCGAGTTGGGGGGACTATGGCTACACCTTC
cdr3_aa: CASSYSSWGDYGYTF

d_call: TRBD1
clone_size: few
j_call: TRBJ1-2
v_call: TRBV10-2
cdr3_nt: TGCGCCAGCAGTCGGGACAGCTATGGCTACACCTTC
cdr3_aa: CASSRDSYGYTF

d_call: NA
clone_size: NA
j_call: TRBJ2-2
v_call: TRBV5-1
cdr3_nt: TGCGCCAGCAGCTTCGGAAGCAACACCGGGGAGCTGTTTTTT
cdr3_aa: CASSFGSNTGELFF

d_call: TRBD1
clone_size: NA
j_call: TRBJ2-7
v_call: TRBV19
cdr3_nt: TGTGCCACCAAACAGACAGGGGGTAATTACGAGCAGTACTTC
cdr3_aa: CATKQTGGNYEQYF

d_call: TRBD2
clone_size: once
j_call: TRBJ2-3
v_call: TRBV18
cdr3_nt: TGTGCCAGCTCACCGGGACTAGCGGGGGGGATCTTCACAGATACGCAGTATTTT
cdr3_aa: CASSPGLAGGIFTDTQYF

d_call: TRBD1
clone_size: NA
j_call: TRBJ1-4
v_call: TRBV18
cdr3_nt: TGTGCAAGCAGGGGGACAGCTGGGGAAAAACTGTTTTTT
cdr3_aa: CASRGTAGEKLFF

d_call: NA
clone_size: NA
j_call: TRBJ1-1
v_call: TRBV7-3
cdr3_nt: TGTGCCAGCAGCTTAACCCCTTTTGGTGTAACTGAAGCTTTCTTT
cdr3_aa: CASSLTPFGVTEAFF

d_call: NA
clone_size: few
j_call: TRBJ2-2
v_call: TRBV25-1
cdr3_nt: TGTGCCAGCACTTACACCGGGGAGCTGTTTTTT
cdr3_aa: CASTYTGELFF

d_call: NA
clone_size: NA
j_call: TRBJ2-5
v_call: TRBV7-6
cdr3_nt: TGTGCCAGCAGCCCTAACACAGGAGAGACCCAGTACTTC
cdr3_aa: CASSPNTGETQYF

d_call: NA
clone_size: NA
j_call: TRBJ1-1
v_call: TRBV4-1
cdr3_nt: TGCGCCAGCAGCCAAGATTCGTGGGCTGAAGCTTTCTTT
cdr3_aa: CASSQDSWAEAFF

d_call: NA
clone_size: NA
j_call: TRBJ1-3
v_call: TRBV6-6
cdr3_nt: TGTGCCGGGAGCTCTGGAAACACCATATATTTT
cdr3_aa: CAGSSGNTIYF

d_call: NA
clone_size: NA
j_call: TRBJ2-1
v_call: TRBV29-1
cdr3_nt: TGCAGCGTTGGAAGAGGGTATGAGCAGTTCTTC
cdr3_aa: CSVGRGYEQFF

d_call: TRBD2
clone_size: NA
j_call: TRBJ2-1
v_call: TRBV19
cdr3_nt: TGTGCCAGTAGCATAGCGGGGGGCGGGTTCGATGAGCAGTTCTTC
cdr3_aa: CASSIAGGGFDEQFF

d_call: NA
clone_size: NA
j_call: TRBJ2-7
v_call: TRBV14
cdr3_nt: TGTGCCAGCAGCCTTAAAGTGGGTTACGAGCAGTACTTC
cdr3_aa: CASSLKVGYEQYF

d_call: NA
clone_size: NA
j_call: TRBJ2-3
v_call: TRBV7-3
cdr3_nt: TGTGCCAGCAGCTTAGGAAGCGGACCTAGCACAGATACGCAGTATTTT
cdr3_aa: CASSLGSGPSTDTQYF

d_call: TRBD1
clone_size: NA
j_call: TRBJ1-1
v_call: TRBV19
cdr3_nt: TGTGCCAGTAGTATAGATACAGGGGGAAACACTGAAGCTTTCTTT
cdr3_aa: CASSIDTGGNTEAFF

d_call: NA
clone_size: few
j_call: TRBJ1-3
v_call: TRBV5-6
cdr3_nt: TGTGCCAGCAGCTTGATTGGGCTCTCTGGAAACACCATATATTTT
cdr3_aa: CASSLIGLSGNTIYF

d_call: NA
clone_size: NA
j_call: TRBJ2-2
v_call: TRBV7-3
cdr3_nt: TGTGCCAGCAGCTTAGAGAGTAGCTCGAACACCGGGGAGCTGTTTTTT
cdr3_aa: CASSLESSSNTGELFF

d_call: NA
clone_size: NA
j_call: TRBJ1-4
v_call: TRBV12-5
cdr3_nt: TGTGCTAGTGGCCCCGGCACTAAGGATGAAAAACTGTTTTTT
cdr3_aa: CASGPGTKDEKLFF

d_call: NA
clone_size: many
j_call: TRBJ2-7
v_call: TRBV18
cdr3_nt: TGTGCCAGCTCACCACCGAGTTCTTGGGCAGGAACTACCTACGAGCAGTACTTC
cdr3_aa: CASSPPSSWAGTTYEQYF

d_call: TRBD2
clone_size: few
j_call: TRBJ2-1
v_call: TRBV5-1
cdr3_nt: TGCGCCAGCAGCTTCCCAGCGGGGACCACCTCCTCCTACAATGAGCAGTTCTTC
cdr3_aa: CASSFPAGTTSSYNEQFF

d_call: NA
clone_size: NA
j_call: TRBJ2-7
v_call: TRBV19
cdr3_nt: TGTGCCAGTAGTGATACCGGGACCCCCTACGAGCAGTACTTC
cdr3_aa: CASSDTGTPYEQYF

d_call: NA
clone_size: NA
j_call: TRBJ1-2
v_call: TRBV6-5
cdr3_nt: TGTGCCAGCAGTTACTCTAACAGGGCGCACTATGGCTACACCTTC
cdr3_aa: CASSYSNRAHYGYTF

d_call: NA
clone_size: NA
j_call: TRBJ1-3
v_call: TRBV25-1
cdr3_nt: TGTGCCAGCACCGTTCAGGGTGGAAACACCATATATTTT
cdr3_aa: CASTVQGGNTIYF

d_call: TRBD2
clone_size: NA
j_call: TRBJ2-5
v_call: TRBV11-2
cdr3_nt: TGTGCCAGCAGCTCTAGCGGGGGGGCCGTAGAGACCCAGTACTTC
cdr3_aa: CASSSSGGAVETQYF

d_call: NA
clone_size: NA
j_call: TRBJ1-5
v_call: TRBV5-6
cdr3_nt: TGTGCCAGCAGCTTCGGGGTAAATCAGCCCCAGCATTTT
cdr3_aa: CASSFGVNQPQHF

d_call: NA
clone_size: NA
j_call: TRBJ2-5
v_call: TRBV7-6
cdr3_nt: TGTGCCAGCAGCTGGCATCAAGAGACCCAGTACTTC
cdr3_aa: CASSWHQETQYF